Shown below are 21 T cell receptor beta chains from a single sample sequenced in a study of shared clonotypes between healthy human individuals (dated by TCRdb to 2018 to 2021). Library construction relied on the immunoSEQ multiplex PCR assay. The table was pulled from immuneACCESS by TCRdb, which kept in-frame rearrangements only. Such tables lose some clones; where checked, under half of the loss comes from unresolved V genes, and the rest has no known cause. A total of fewer than 800,000 clones appear in this sample, 90% to 95% of them only once. Roughly 22% of the sample comes from the top ten. CD8 naive samples were obtained by positive selection for CCR7 among CD45RO-negative cells, yielding a CD45RA+CCR7+ population from which TemRA cells were excluded. Sample: naive CD8+ T cells sorted from blood. The cell subset or site label corresponds to: CD45RA+CCR7+. These receptors were collected from a man aged 30 to 39 in good health.

The chain is built from TRBV2 and TRBJ2-7; D may be TRBD1 (6 bases). Trimming took off 10 bases at V and 0 bases at J, with 10 bases between the two ends. The CDR3 length is 12 residues. CDR1 SNHLY and CDR2 FYNNEI come from the germline V gene. The CDR3 protein is CAINRASYEQYF. CDR3 sequence (DNA): TGTGCCATTAACAGGGCCTCCTACGAGCAGTACTTC.

In DNA, the CDR3 is TGTGCCAGCAGCCTCGGCAGGGAGTGGGAGCAGTACTTC. This codes for CASSLGREWEQYF. The chain joins TRBV11-2 to TRBJ2-7, with D perhaps assigned TRBD1 or TRBD2 (5 bases each). V lost 5 bases, J lost 7 bases, and 15 bases lay in between. Germline lookup yields CDR1 SGHAT and CDR2 FQNNGV. CDR3 length: 13 amino acids.

The chain is built from TRBV7-6 and TRBJ2-3; unclear D gene. CDR1 is SGHVS, CDR2 FNYEAQ, per germline. V was shortened by 1 base and J by 3 bases, with 8 bases between the two germline ends. The CDR3 loop spans 14 amino acids. CDR3 in DNA: TGTGCCAGCAGCTTAGGAGAGCAGACAGATACGCAGTATTTT. This sequence encodes CASSLGEQTDTQYF.

The chain joins TRBV4-1 to TRBJ2-5; no reliable D call. The CDR3 spans 14 residues. V lost 4 bases and J lost 6, with 15 bases in between. Per germline, CDR1 MGHRA and CDR2 YSYEKL. CDR3 residues: CASSPPSGGQTQYF. The CDR3 DNA sequence: TGCGCCAGCAGCCCCCCCTCGGGCGGACAGACCCAGTACTTC.

The chain links TRBV4-1 to TRBJ2-3; D unresolved. V was pared by 2 bases and J by 1 base, with 7 bases between. Per germline, CDR1 MGHRA and CDR2 YSYEKL. This CDR3 has 14 amino acids. The CDR3 here is CASSQIGGTDTQYF. For the CDR3, the DNA is TGCGCCAGCAGCCAAATTGGGGGCACAGATACGCAGTATTTT.

In DNA, the CDR3 is TGTGCCAGCAGCTCCCGGGACTTGGGCTACGAGCAGTACTTC. Translation gives CASSSRDLGYEQYF. The rearrangement uses TRBV13 and TRBJ2-7, with D possibly matching TRBD2 (6 bases). The CDR3 is made up of 14 amino acids. The ends were cut back, 4 bases at V and 3 bases at J, with 13 bases in the middle. Germline loops: CDR1 PRHDT, CDR2 FYEKMQ (reference sequence).

This chain connects TRBV7-9 to TRBJ2-3; 7 bases line up with TRBD2. Trimming cost V 5 bases and J 2 bases; bases outside gene matches: 13. The CDR3 is 17 amino acids. Germline V gene data show CDR1 as SEHNR and CDR2 as FQNEAQ (reference sequence). CDR3 in amino acids: CASSPGLAELLTDTQYF. DNA of the CDR3: TGTGCCAGCAGCCCCGGGCTAGCGGAGCTACTCACAGATACGCAGTATTTT.

The genes are TRBV30 and TRBJ2-5; no clear D. Germline V gene sequence: CDR1 GTSNPN, CDR2 SVGIG (reference sequence). The CDR3 has 10 residues. V lost 1 base and J lost 7, with 4 bases in between. CDR3 residues: CAWSGGTQYF. Written as DNA, the CDR3 is TGTGCCTGGAGTGGGGGGACCCAGTACTTC. Using reference TRBV30 and TRBJ2-5 for the parts outside the CDR3, the full variable domain is SQTIHQWPATLVQPVGSPLSLECTVEGTSNPNLYWYRQAAGRGLQLLFYSVGIGQISSEVPQNLSASRPQDRQFILSSKKLLLSDSGFYLCAWSGGTQYFGPGTRLLVL.

The chain is built from TRBV6-5 and TRBJ2-1; 8 nucleotides match TRBD2. V shed 6 bases and J 2 bases; nucleotides not matched to a gene: 6. Germline CDR1 reads MNHEY; CDR2 reads SVGAGI. CDR3 size: 15 residues. The CDR3 DNA reads as TGTGCCAGCAGAAAGGGACTAGTCCCCTACAATGAGCAGTTCTTC. Amino acids: CASRKGLVPYNEQFF.

The rearrangement links TRBV5-1 to TRBJ1-1; D is ambiguous. This CDR3 spans 13 amino acids. The V end lost 1 base, the J end lost 1 base, and 5 bases lay between the germline ends. From germline, CDR1 is SGHRS and CDR2 YFSETQ. In DNA form, the CDR3 reads TGCGCCAGCAGCTTGAACTCGAACACTGAAGCTTTCTTT. This translates into CASSLNSNTEAFF. Combining the CDR3 with reference TRBV5-1 and TRBJ1-1 gives the whole variable domain KAGVTQTPRYLIKTRGQQVTLSCSPISGHRSVSWYQQTPGQGLQFLFEYFSETQRNKGNFPGRFSGRQFSNSRSEMNVSTLELGDSALYLCASSLNSNTEAFFGQGTRLTVV.

The rearrangement joins TRBV9 to TRBJ2-1; TRBD1 aligns across 10 bases. Germline V gene lookup returns CDR1 SGDLS and CDR2 YYNGEE. The junction had 14 bases not matched to a gene; V was cut back by 4 bases and J by 7 bases. There are 17 residues in the CDR3. The CDR3 DNA is TGTGCCAGCAGCCACCCCGGGGGACAGGGGAGGACTAATGAGCAGTTCTTC. Protein sequence: CASSHPGGQGRTNEQFF.

The chain joins TRBV5-4 to TRBJ2-3, with a weak D call TRBD2 (6 bases). Trimming shortened V by 7 bases and J by 1 base, and 13 bases separated the two germline ends. Germline V lookup: CDR1 SGHNT, CDR2 YYREEE (reference sequence). This CDR3 contains 14 residues. The CDR3 nucleotides are TGTGCCAGCGCGGGGCCAACGGGCACAGATACGCAGTATTTT. Its translation is CASAGPTGTDTQYF.

V is TRBV7-8 and J is TRBJ1-1; no clear D gene. This CDR3 has 14 amino acids. V shed 3 bases and J shed 1 base, with 9 bases lying between them. Germline V gene data show CDR1 as SGHVS and CDR2 as FQNEAQ. The CDR3: CASSFSTGNTEAFF. CDR3 in DNA: TGTGCCAGCAGCTTTTCGACGGGGAACACTGAAGCTTTCTTT.

The chain joins TRBV15 to TRBJ2-4; D uncertain. V was cut by 5 bases and J by 0 bases, with 14 bases left in between. CDR3 length: 16 residues. Germline CDR1 and CDR2: LNHNV and YYDKDF (reference sequence). The CDR3 sequence is CATSHDLGLAKNIQYF. The CDR3 DNA reads TGTGCCACCAGCCACGACTTAGGCCTAGCCAAAAACATTCAGTACTTC. Full variable domain (remainder filled in from reference TRBV15 and TRBJ2-4): DAMVIQNPRYQVTQFGKPVTLSCSQTLNHNVMYWYQQKSSQAPKLLFHYYDKDFNNEADTPDNFQSRRPNTSFCFLDIRSPGLGDTAMYLCATSHDLGLAKNIQYFGAGTRLSVL.

This rearrangement joins TRBV5-5 to TRBJ2-5; 11 bases are shared with TRBD1. Trimming at V came to 4 bases and at J to 4 bases, leaving 9 bases not matched to a gene. Germline loops: CDR1 SGHKS, CDR2 YYEKEE (reference sequence). The CDR3 loop spans 16 amino acids. In nucleotides, the CDR3 is TGTGCCAGCAGCGACCGGGACAGGGGGTATGCAGAGACCCAGTACTTC. This encodes CASSDRDRGYAETQYF. Filled out from reference TRBV5-5 and TRBJ2-5, the complete variable domain reads DAGVTQSPTHLIKTRGQQVTLRCSPISGHKSVSWYQQVLGQGPQFIFQYYEKEERGRGNFPDRFSARQFPNYSSELNVNALLLGDSALYLCASSDRDRGYAETQYFGPGTRLLVL.

This rearrangement joins TRBV6-1 to TRBJ1-4; tentatively, D is TRBD1 (6 bases). Germline CDR1 reads MNHNS; CDR2 reads SASEGT. The V end was cut by 3 bases, the J end by 6 bases, with 11 bases between. The CDR3 has 14 amino acids. DNA of the CDR3: TGTGCCAGCAGTGATTGGCCAGGGGATGAAAAACTGTTTTTT. This codes for CASSDWPGDEKLFF.

This clone was counted once. The chain combines TRBV28 with TRBJ2-1; D possibly uses TRBD1 or TRBD2 (5 bases each). The CDR3 runs to 15 residues. V was clipped by 3 bases and J by 4 bases, with 13 bases between them. The germline V gene encodes CDR1 MDHEN and CDR2 SYDVKM. For the CDR3, the DNA is TGTGCCAGCAGTTTCAGGGAGTTAGGGTACAATGAGCAGTTCTTC. This gives the protein CASSFRELGYNEQFF.

This chain uses TRBV28 with TRBJ1-5; D unclear. Germline V gives CDR1 MDHEN, CDR2 SYDVKM. The CDR3 extends over 13 amino acids. Trimming stripped 2 bases from V and 4 bases from J, with 6 bases between. CDR3 DNA sequence: TGTGCCAGCAGTTTACGGACGAATCAGCCCCAGCATTTT. Protein sequence: CASSLRTNQPQHF.

CDR3 DNA: TGTGCCAGCAGTCCGACGTGGACTAGCGGGACCTACGAGCAGTACTTC. Its translation is CASSPTWTSGTYEQYF. The chain joins TRBV27 to TRBJ2-7, with 12 bases identical to TRBD2. This CDR3 contains 16 residues. The V and J ends lost 5 bases and 2 bases, in that order; junction bases with no gene match: 7. Germline assignment: CDR1 MNHEY and CDR2 SMNVEV (reference sequence).

V and J are TRBV28 and TRBJ2-1; a possible D gene is TRBD2 (5 bases). Germline values: CDR1 MDHEN, CDR2 SYDVKM. This CDR3 spans 14 amino acids. The ends were cut back, 2 bases at V and 9 bases at J, with 14 bases in the middle. The CDR3 sequence is CASSLARGWGEQFF. CDR3 nucleotide sequence: TGTGCCAGCAGTTTAGCTAGAGGGTGGGGTGAGCAGTTCTTC.

This clone was observed once. V gene TRBV19 combines with J gene TRBJ2-2, with 14 bases matching TRBD2. The length of the CDR3 is 19 residues. V lost 4 bases, J lost 0 bases, and 7 bases stayed unmatched. The germline CDR1 and CDR2 sequences are LNHDA and SQIVND (reference sequence). The CDR3 reads CASSRGLAGALANTGELFF. The CDR3 DNA is TGTGCCAGTAGTAGGGGACTAGCGGGAGCGTTAGCGAACACCGGGGAGCTGTTTTTT.